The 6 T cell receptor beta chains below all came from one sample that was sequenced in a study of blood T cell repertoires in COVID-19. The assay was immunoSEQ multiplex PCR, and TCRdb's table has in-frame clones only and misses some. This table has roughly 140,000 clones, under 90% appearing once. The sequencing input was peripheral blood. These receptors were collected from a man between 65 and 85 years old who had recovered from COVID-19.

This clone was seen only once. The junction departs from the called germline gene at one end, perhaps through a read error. The CDR3 DNA reads TGTGCCACCAGCGGACCTACAGGGGCGCAAGAGGCCCAGTACTTC. Translated, it gives CATSGPTGAQEAQYF. The chain couples TRBV15 to TRBJ2-5; 7 bases match TRBD1. The CDR3 consists of 15 residues. CDR1 is LNHNV, CDR2 YYDKDF, per germline (reference sequence).

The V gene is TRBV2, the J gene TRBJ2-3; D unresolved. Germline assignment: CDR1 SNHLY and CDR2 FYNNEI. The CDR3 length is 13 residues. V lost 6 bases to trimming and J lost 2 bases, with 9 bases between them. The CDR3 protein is CASSLLDTDTQYF. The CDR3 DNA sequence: TGTGCCAGCAGCCTTTTAGACACAGATACGCAGTATTTT. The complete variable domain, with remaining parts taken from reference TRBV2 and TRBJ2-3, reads EPEVTQTPSHQVTQMGQEVILRCVPISNHLYFYWYRQILGQKVEFLVSFYNNEISEKSEIFDDQFSVERPDGSNFTLKIRSTKLEDSAMYFCASSLLDTDTQYFGPGTRLTVL.

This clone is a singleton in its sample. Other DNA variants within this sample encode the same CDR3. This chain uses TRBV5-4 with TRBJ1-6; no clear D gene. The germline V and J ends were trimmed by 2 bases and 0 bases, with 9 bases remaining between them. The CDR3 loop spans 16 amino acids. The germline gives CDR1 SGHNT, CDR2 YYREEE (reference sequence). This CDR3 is CASSLSGSSYNSPLHF. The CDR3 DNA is TGTGCCAGCAGCTTATCGGGGAGCTCCTATAATTCACCCCTCCACTTT.

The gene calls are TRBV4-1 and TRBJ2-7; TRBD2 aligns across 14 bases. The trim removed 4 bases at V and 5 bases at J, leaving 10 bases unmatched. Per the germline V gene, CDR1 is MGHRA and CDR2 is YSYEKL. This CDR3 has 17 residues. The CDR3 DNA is TGCGCCAGCAGCCCTGTAAGTGGACTAGCGGGAGGAGACGAGCAGTACTTC. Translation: CASSPVSGLAGGDEQYF.

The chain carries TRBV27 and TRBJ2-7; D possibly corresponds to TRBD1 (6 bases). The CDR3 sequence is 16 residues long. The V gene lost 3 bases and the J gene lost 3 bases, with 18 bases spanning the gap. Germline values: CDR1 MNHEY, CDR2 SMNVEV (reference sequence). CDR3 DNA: TGTGCCAGCAGTTTGAGACAGGACCCCTCACTCTACGAGCAGTACTTC. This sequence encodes CASSLRQDPSLYEQYF.

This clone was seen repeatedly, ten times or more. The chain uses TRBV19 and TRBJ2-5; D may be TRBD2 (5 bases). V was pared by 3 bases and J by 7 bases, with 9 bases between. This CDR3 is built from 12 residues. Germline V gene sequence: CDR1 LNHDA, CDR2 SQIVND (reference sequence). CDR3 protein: CASSMRRGTQYF. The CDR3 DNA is TGTGCCAGTAGTATGCGACGGGGGACCCAGTACTTC. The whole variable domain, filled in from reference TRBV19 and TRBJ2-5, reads DGGITQSPKYLFRKEGQNVTLSCEQNLNHDAMYWYRQDPGQGLRLIYYSQIVNDFQKGDIAEGYSVSREKKESFPLTVTSAQKNPTAFYLCASSMRRGTQYFGPGTRLLVL.